This TCR beta chain is drawn from a study of T cell responses to AZD1222 COVID-19 vaccine. Here immunoSEQ multiplex PCR was the method, and the copy in TCRdb shows in-frame clones only, minus some. The table has around 170,000 clones, 92% seen once. The CDR3 has 18 amino acids. The V end lost 3 bases, the J end lost 0 bases, and 18 bases lay between the germline ends. CDR1 KGHSH and CDR2 LQKENI come from the germline V gene. The sequence was obtained from an adult who received the AZD1222 COVID-19 vaccine. This rearrangement joins TRBV18 to TRBJ1-3, with D unclear. The input for sequencing was peripheral blood, taken 28 days after the second AZD1222 dose. The CDR3 DNA reads TGTGCCAGCTCACCTACTCTCCTTAACACACGCTCTGGAAACACCATATATTTT. It codes for CASSPTLLNTRSGNTIYF.